These 13 T cell receptor beta chains originate from one sample sequenced in a study of identical twins. TCRdb reprocessed the 5' RACE reads via MiXCR and lists one record per CDR3 protein. The top ten hold roughly 14% of the sample, which has roughly 720,000 distinct CDR3 sequences, 18% seen once. This sample also appeared in a second study, on T cells expressing NK-cell markers.

The sample comprised PBMCs. The origin of the receptors is a young woman in good health.

This clonotype was seen only a few times. V and J are TRBV7-8 and TRBJ2-7, with D uncertain. Deletions cut 1 base from V and 7 bases from J, with 14 bases between. The CDR3 extends over 14 amino acids. Germline lookup yields CDR1 SGHVS and CDR2 FQNEAQ. The DNA of the CDR3 is TGTGCCAGCAGCTTAGGCCTAGTGGGTCGAGAGCAGTACTTC. The encoded protein is CASSLGLVGREQYF.

The sample holds a few counts of this clonotype. The rearrangement links TRBV5-1 to TRBJ2-7; either TRBD1 or TRBD2 may fit D (5 bases each). V dropped 7 bases and J dropped 1 base, with 18 bases sitting between them. The germline gives CDR1 SGHRS, CDR2 YFSETQ. CDR3 length equals 15 residues. In DNA form, the CDR3 reads TGCGCCAGCCAGAAACCCGGGACGGGATCCTACGAGCAGTACTTC. This sequence encodes CASQKPGTGSYEQYF.

This clonotype was observed a handful of times. The V call is TRBV7-3, the J call TRBJ2-1; 10 bases line up with TRBD2. The CDR3 has 15 residues. Per germline, CDR1 SGHTA and CDR2 FQGTGA. The V segment lost 2 bases and the J segment 7 bases; nucleotides outside the gene matches: 5. CDR3 coding DNA: TGTGCCAGCAGCTTATTAGCTAGCGGGGGAAATGAGCAGTTCTTC. Translated, it gives CASSLLASGGNEQFF.

The chain carries TRBV12-3 or TRBV12-4 and TRBJ1-5; a weak D match, TRBD1 (5 bases). This CDR3 spans 17 amino acids. V lost 4 bases and J lost 0, with 16 bases in between. CDR3 DNA sequence: TGTGCCAGCAGTTCCCCGGGCGCAGGGTTTAGCAATCAGCCCCAGCATTTT. Its translation is CASSSPGAGFSNQPQHF.

This clonotype was observed a few times. This chain links TRBV7-9 with TRBJ1-2; possible D gene TRBD1, 6 bases. The CDR3 has 15 residues. The germline V gene encodes CDR1 SEHNR and CDR2 FQNEAQ (reference sequence). V was pared by 4 bases and J by 5 bases, with 17 bases between. CDR3 bases: TGTGCCAGCAGCTCCAACTCGGGACACGTATATGGCTACACCTTC. Amino acid sequence: CASSSNSGHVYGYTF.

The chain joins TRBV29-1 to TRBJ2-7; D not certain. V was clipped by 5 bases and J by 0 bases, with 14 bases between them. The CDR3 is 14 amino acids. Germline loops: CDR1 SQVTM, CDR2 ANQGSEA. The CDR3 bases are TGCAGCGTTTCCCCCCCGGACGGCTCCTACGAGCAGTACTTC. It yields the protein CSVSPPDGSYEQYF.

This clonotype has just a few counts. The chain carries TRBV9 and TRBJ1-6, with D possibly being TRBD1 (5 bases). This CDR3 contains 14 residues. V lost 3 bases and J 9 bases, leaving 13 bases between the germline ends. The V gene's germline CDR1 is SGDLS and CDR2 YYNGEE. CDR3 amino acids: CASSGGGGGSPLHF. CDR3 DNA sequence: TGTGCCAGCAGCGGGGGTGGGGGGGGTTCACCCCTCCACTTT.

The V call is TRBV2, the J call TRBJ2-7; tentative D call: TRBD2 (6 bases). Germline assignment: CDR1 SNHLY and CDR2 FYNNEI. Trimming shortened V by 6 bases and J by 5 bases, and 11 bases separated the two germline ends. This CDR3 has 12 amino acids. The CDR3 DNA follows: TGTGCCAGCAGGCTAGCGAATGACGAGCAGTACTTC. Translated: CASRLANDEQYF.

The chain has TRBV12-3 or TRBV12-4 and TRBJ1-1; TRBD1 agrees at 8 bases. J gave up 10 bases and V 7 bases, and 8 bases lay outside the gene matches. The CDR3 length is 12 residues. CDR3 region: CASTPDRVAAFF. CDR3 DNA sequence: TGTGCCAGCACCCCGGACAGGGTTGCAGCTTTCTTT.

This clonotype was counted only a few times. The rearrangement links TRBV4-3 to TRBJ2-1, with D perhaps matching TRBD2 (5 bases). The V end was cut by 2 bases, the J end by 4 bases, with 12 bases between. This CDR3 region has 15 residues. CDR1 LGHNA and CDR2 YSLEER come from the germline V gene. CDR3 DNA sequence: TGCGCCAGCAGCCAACAAGCGGTGACTTACAATGAGCAGTTCTTC. This gives the protein CASSQQAVTYNEQFF.

The rearrangement uses TRBV7-2 and TRBJ2-5, with a weak D call TRBD1 (5 bases). The length of the CDR3 is 14 residues. The V gene lost 2 bases and the J gene lost 4 bases, with 11 bases spanning the gap. The germline CDR1 and CDR2 sequences are SGHTA and FQGNSA. The CDR3 bases are TGTGCCAGCAGCTTACAGGGCCGCTCAGAGACCCAGTACTTC. It yields the protein CASSLQGRSETQYF.

Turning to this clonotype: It is likely a read error, because the conserved phenylalanine at the end of the CDR3 is missing. The chain employs TRBV12-3 or TRBV12-4 and TRBJ1-2; maybe TRBD1 (6 bases). Trimming removed 7 bases at V and 6 bases at J, with 18 bases between. This CDR3 has 14 amino acids. In DNA, the CDR3 is TGTGCCAGCAACTTACAGGGCCTAGACCATGGCTACACCTAC. It is translated as CASNLQGLDHGYTY.

This clonotype was found a few times. Here the CDR3 DNA reads TGTGCTAGTGGTTCGGGACAGGGGTTACAGAATGAGCAGTTCTTC. It yields the protein CASGSGQGLQNEQFF. The chain couples TRBV12-5 to TRBJ2-1, with 10 bases matching TRBD1. Germline CDR1 is LGHNT and CDR2 is FRNRAP. J was trimmed by 7 bases and V by 4 bases; bases with no gene match: 7. This CDR3 comprises 15 residues.